This T cell receptor (beta chain) was profiled in a study of blood T cells in healthy people across ages. This clonotype showed up many times. This CDR3 is 12 amino acids long. Germline-derived CDR1 and CDR2 are SGHRS and YFSETQ. Trimming took off 0 bases at V and 8 bases at J, with 6 bases between the two ends. For the second PCR, which ran for 7 to 11 cycles, a sample-barcoded 5' primer and a J-beta primer mix were used. TCRdb recomputed calls from the 5' RACE reads with MiXCR, one row per CDR3 protein. The repertoire holds about 810,000 distinct CDR3 sequences, with roughly 35% as singletons. The source is a man aged 18 to 29 in good health. Material: blood. The chain uses TRBV5-1 and TRBJ2-1; D uncertain. In nucleotides, the CDR3 is TGCGCCAGCAGCTTGGTTTCCGATGAGCAGTTCTTC. Encoded protein: CASSLVSDEQFF.